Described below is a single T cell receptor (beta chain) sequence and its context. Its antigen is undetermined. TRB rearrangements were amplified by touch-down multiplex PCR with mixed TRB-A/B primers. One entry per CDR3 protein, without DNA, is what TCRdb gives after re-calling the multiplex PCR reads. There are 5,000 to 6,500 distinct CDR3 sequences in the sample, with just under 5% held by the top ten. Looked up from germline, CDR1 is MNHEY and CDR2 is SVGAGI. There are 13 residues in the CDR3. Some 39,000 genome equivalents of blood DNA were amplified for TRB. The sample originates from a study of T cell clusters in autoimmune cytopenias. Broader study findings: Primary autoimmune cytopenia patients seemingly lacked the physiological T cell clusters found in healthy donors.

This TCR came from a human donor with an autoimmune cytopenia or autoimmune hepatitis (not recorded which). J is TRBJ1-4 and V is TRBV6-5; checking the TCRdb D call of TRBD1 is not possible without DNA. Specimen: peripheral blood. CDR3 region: CASSRDRNEKLFF.